The source of this T cell receptor (beta chain) is a study of Ad26.COV2.S vaccination and SARS-CoV-2 variants. Regarding the study as a whole: Recipients given vaccine exceeded placebo recipients in spike-specific TCR breadth.

V lost 5 bases and J lost 5; bases outside the gene matches: 11. Per germline, CDR1 KGHSH and CDR2 LQKENI. The CDR3 loop spans 16 amino acids. As to treatment: around 19 received Ad26.COV2.S at low or high dose, single or two shots; roughly 5 received placebo; per-sample allocation not given. Sampling was performed 63 days after the first vaccine or placebo injection. Here immunoSEQ multiplex PCR was the method, and the copy in TCRdb shows in-frame clones only, minus some. Altogether 430,000 or so clones are present, 75% to 95% being singletons, with the ten largest covering 12%. This clone turned up a few times. Its matching antigen is unknown.

The V gene is TRBV18, the J gene TRBJ2-3; the match to TRBD1 covers 9 bases. The TCR was taken from a person between 18 and 65 years old who received the Ad26.COV2.S COVID-19 vaccine or a placebo. Material: peripheral blood, obtained in a trial of Ad26.COV2.S vaccine versus placebo. CDR3 DNA sequence: TGTGCCAGCTCAGAAATGGGACAGGGAACTATAGATACGCAGTATTTT. Its protein product is CASSEMGQGTIDTQYF.